This T cell receptor (beta chain) was sequenced during a study of cytomegalovirus exposure and HLA in healthy donors. Overall study findings and caveats: One variant, a missense change in DCLRE1C, was linked in a later analysis to TCR beta V- and J-gene trimming. Some public TCRs appeared in many individuals, while most sequences were rare. The only immune exposure information that was available was CMV serostatus.

The PCR was carried out with 60 Vbeta primers and 13 Jbeta primers. The table came from immunoSEQ multiplex PCR; TCRdb's copy has only in-frame clones and leaves some out. The table records about 140,000 clones, roughly 77% of them present only once. V lost 2 bases and J lost 1, with 12 bases in between. The CDR3 is 15 residues long. Germline CDR1 is MNHNY and CDR2 is SVGAGI (reference sequence). As for this clone: No antigen is known for it.

This receptor was obtained from a female donor in good health and CMV-seronegative. The specimen was PBMCs. The chain is built from TRBV6-6 and TRBJ2-7, with a weak D call TRBD1 (5 bases). CDR3 protein: CASSYPADKSYEQYF. Here the CDR3 DNA reads TGTGCCAGCAGTTACCCGGCGGACAAATCCTACGAGCAGTACTTC.